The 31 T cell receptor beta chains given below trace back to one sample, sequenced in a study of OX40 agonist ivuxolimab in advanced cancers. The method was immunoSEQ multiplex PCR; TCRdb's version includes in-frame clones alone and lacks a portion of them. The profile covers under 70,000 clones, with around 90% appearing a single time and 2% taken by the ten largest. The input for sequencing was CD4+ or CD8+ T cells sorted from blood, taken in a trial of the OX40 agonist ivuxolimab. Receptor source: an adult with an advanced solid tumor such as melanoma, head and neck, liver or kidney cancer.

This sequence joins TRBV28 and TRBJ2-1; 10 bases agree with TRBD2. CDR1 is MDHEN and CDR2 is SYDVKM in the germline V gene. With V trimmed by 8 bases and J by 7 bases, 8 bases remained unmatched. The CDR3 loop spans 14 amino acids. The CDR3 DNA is TGTGCCAGCCGAGCGGGGGGGCCAGGGAATGAGCAGTTCTTC. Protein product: CASRAGGPGNEQFF.

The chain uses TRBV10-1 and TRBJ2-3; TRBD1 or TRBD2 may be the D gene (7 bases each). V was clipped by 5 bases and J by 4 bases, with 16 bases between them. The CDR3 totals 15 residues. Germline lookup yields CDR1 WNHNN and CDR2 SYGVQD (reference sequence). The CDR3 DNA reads TGCGCCAGCAGTACCAACAGGGGAGGGGCAGATACGCAGTATTTT. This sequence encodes CASSTNRGGADTQYF.

The CDR3 sequence: CASTPDRVNYEQYF. The CDR3 nucleotides read TGTGCCAGCACCCCCGACAGGGTAAACTACGAGCAGTACTTC. The chain is built from TRBV6-1 and TRBJ2-7; the match to TRBD1 covers 7 bases. The CDR3 covers 14 residues. Germline assignment: CDR1 MNHNS and CDR2 SASEGT. The junction had 9 bases not matched to a gene; V was cut back by 7 bases and J by 3 bases.

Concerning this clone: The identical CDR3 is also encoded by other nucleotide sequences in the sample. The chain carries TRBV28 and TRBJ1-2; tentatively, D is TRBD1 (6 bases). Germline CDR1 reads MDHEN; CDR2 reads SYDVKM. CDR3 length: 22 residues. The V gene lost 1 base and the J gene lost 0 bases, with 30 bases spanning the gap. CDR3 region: CASSLSGLGGGSVVRTNYGYTF. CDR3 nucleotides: TGTGCCAGCAGTTTATCGGGGCTCGGGGGGGGCAGCGTAGTAAGAACTAACTATGGCTACACCTTC.

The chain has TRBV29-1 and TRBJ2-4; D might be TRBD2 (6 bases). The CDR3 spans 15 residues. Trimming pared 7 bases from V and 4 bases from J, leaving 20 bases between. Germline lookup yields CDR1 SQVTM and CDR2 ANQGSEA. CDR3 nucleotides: TGCAGCGGTGGGGCAGGGATGGAGGGTAAAAACATTCAGTACTTC. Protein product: CSGGAGMEGKNIQYF.

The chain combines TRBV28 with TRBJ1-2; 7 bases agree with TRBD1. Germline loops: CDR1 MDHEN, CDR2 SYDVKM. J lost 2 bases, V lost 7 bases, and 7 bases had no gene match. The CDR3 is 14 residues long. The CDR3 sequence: CASTLGGQNYGYTF. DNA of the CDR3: TGTGCCAGCACCCTAGGGGGACAGAACTATGGCTACACCTTC.

CDR3 DNA sequence: TGTGCCAGCAATTCACAGGGTGGATATGGCTACACCTTC. The encoded protein is CASNSQGGYGYTF. The chain has TRBV6-5 and TRBJ1-2, with D perhaps matching TRBD1 (6 bases). From germline, CDR1 is MNHEY and CDR2 SVGAGI. The CDR3 spans 13 residues. Trimming removed 7 bases from V and 5 bases from J, with 14 bases in between.

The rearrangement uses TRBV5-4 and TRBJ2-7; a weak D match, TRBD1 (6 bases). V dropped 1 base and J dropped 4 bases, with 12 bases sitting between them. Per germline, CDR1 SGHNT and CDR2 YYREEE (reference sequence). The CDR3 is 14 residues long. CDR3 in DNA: TGTGCCAGCAGCTTGACAGGGCAAAGGTACGAGCAGTACTTC. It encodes CASSLTGQRYEQYF.

The CDR3 DNA sequence: TGTGCCAGCAGCTCAGAAGGGTTCTCCTACGAGCAGTACTTC. Translated: CASSSEGFSYEQYF. The V call is TRBV7-2, the J call TRBJ2-7; D unresolved. CDR1 is SGHTA and CDR2 is FQGNSA in the germline V gene. CDR3 length equals 14 residues. V was shortened by 4 bases and J by 0 bases, with 10 bases between the two germline ends.

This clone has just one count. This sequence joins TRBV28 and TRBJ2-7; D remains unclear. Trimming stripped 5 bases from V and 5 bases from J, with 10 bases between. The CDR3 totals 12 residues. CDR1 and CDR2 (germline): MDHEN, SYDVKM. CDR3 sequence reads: CASSPLEDEQYF. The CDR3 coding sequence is TGTGCCAGCAGTCCGCTTGAAGACGAGCAGTACTTC.

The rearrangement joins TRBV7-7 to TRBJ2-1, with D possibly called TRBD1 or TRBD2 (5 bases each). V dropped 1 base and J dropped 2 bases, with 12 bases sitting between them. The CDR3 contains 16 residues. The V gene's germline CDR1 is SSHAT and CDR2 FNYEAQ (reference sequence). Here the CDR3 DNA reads TGTGCCAGCAGCTTAGGGCAGGGAGTGGCCTACAATGAGCAGTTCTTC. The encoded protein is CASSLGQGVAYNEQFF.

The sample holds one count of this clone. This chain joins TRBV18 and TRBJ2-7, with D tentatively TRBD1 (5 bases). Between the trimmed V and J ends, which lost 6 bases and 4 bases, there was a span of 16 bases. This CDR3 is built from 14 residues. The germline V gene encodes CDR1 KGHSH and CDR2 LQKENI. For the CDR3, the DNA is TGTGCCAGCTCGCCGTTCCAGGGAAGGTACGAGCAGTACTTC. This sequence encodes CASSPFQGRYEQYF.

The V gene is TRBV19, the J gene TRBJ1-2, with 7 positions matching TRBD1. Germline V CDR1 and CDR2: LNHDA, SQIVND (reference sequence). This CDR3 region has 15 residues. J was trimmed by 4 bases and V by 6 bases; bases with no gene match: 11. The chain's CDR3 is CASRVGQDISYGYTF. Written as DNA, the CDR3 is TGTGCCAGTAGGGTCGGACAGGATATTTCCTATGGCTACACCTTC.

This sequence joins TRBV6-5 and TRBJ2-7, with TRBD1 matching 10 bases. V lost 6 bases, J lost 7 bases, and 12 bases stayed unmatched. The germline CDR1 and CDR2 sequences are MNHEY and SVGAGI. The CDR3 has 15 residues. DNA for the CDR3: TGTGCCAGCAGAACCCTGAGACAGGGGGCGAGGGAGCAGTACTTC. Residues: CASRTLRQGAREQYF.

The CDR3 sequence is CASSEAQSYGYTF. The CDR3 nucleotides read TGTGCCAGCAGTGAAGCGCAGAGCTATGGCTACACCTTC. The V and J genes are TRBV6-1 and TRBJ1-2; D gene uncertain. Trimming cost V 0 bases and J 4 bases, with 6 bases left between them. The CDR3 extends over 13 amino acids. Per the germline V gene, CDR1 is MNHNS and CDR2 is SASEGT.

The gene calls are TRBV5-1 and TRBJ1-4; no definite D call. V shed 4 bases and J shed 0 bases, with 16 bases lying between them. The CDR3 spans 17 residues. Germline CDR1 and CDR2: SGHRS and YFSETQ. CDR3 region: CASSPGRGQATNEKLFF. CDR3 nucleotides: TGCGCCAGCAGCCCTGGACGAGGCCAAGCAACTAATGAAAAACTGTTTTTT.

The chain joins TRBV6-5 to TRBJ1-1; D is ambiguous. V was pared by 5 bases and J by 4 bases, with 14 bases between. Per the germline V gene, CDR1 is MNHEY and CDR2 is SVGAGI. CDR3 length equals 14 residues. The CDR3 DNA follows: TGTGCCAGCAGTAAGACGACGGACCCCACTGAAGCTTTCTTT. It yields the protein CASSKTTDPTEAFF.

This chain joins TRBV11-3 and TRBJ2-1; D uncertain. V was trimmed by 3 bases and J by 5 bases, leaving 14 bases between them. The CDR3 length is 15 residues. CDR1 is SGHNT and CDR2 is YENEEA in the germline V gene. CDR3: CASSFSGGRDNEQFF. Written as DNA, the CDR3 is TGTGCCAGCAGCTTCTCAGGCGGTAGGGACAATGAGCAGTTCTTC.

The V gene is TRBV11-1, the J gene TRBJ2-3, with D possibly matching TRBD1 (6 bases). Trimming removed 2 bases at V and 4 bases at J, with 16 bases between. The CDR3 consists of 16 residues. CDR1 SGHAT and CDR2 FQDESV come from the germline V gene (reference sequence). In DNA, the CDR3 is TGTGCCAGCAGCTTATACATTATAGGGGGTCCAGATACGCAGTATTTT. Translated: CASSLYIIGGPDTQYF. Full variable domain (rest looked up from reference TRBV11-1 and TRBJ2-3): EAEVAQSPRYKITEKSQAVAFWCDPISGHATLYWYRQILGQGPELLVQFQDESVVDDSQLPKDRFSAERLKGVDSTLKIQPAELGDSAMYLCASSLYIIGGPDTQYFGPGTRLTVL.

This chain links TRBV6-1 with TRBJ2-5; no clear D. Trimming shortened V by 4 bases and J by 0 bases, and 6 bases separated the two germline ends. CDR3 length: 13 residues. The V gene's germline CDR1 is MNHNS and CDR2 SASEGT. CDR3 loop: CASSVAYQETQYF. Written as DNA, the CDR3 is TGTGCCAGCAGTGTAGCCTACCAAGAGACCCAGTACTTC.

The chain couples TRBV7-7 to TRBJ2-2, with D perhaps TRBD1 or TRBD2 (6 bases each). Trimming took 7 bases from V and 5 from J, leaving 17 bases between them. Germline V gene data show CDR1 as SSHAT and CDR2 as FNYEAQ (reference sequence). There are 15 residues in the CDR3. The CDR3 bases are TGTGCCAGCATCCCAAGGGGGGCGGGGACCGGGGAGCTGTTTTTT. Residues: CASIPRGAGTGELFF. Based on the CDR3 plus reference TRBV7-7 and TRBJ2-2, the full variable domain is GAGVSQSPRYKVTKRGQDVTLRCDPISSHATLYWYQQALGQGPEFLTYFNYEAQPDKSGLPSDRFSAERPEGSISTLTIQRTEQRDSAMYRCASIPRGAGTGELFFGEGSRLTVL.

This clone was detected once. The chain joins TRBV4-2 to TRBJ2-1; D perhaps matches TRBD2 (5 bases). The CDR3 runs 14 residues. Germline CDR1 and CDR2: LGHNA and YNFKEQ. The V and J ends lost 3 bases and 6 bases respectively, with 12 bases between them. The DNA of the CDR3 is TGTGCCAGCAGCCAGGAAGGACGGGGCAATGAGCAGTTCTTC. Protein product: CASSQEGRGNEQFF.

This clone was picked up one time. The CDR3 here is CASSSPSGTPTGYTF. The CDR3, as DNA: TGTGCCAGCAGTTCCCCCTCTGGGACACCAACTGGCTACACCTTC. The chain couples TRBV6-1 to TRBJ1-2; D is possibly TRBD1 (6 bases). Per germline, CDR1 MNHNS and CDR2 SASEGT. The CDR3 sequence is 15 residues long. V lost 5 bases to trimming and J lost 7 bases, with 20 bases between them.

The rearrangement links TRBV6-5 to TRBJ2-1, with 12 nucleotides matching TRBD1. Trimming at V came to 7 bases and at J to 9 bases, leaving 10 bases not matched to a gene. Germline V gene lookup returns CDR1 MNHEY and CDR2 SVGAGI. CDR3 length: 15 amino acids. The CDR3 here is CASNPPGQGASEQFF. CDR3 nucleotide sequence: TGTGCCAGCAATCCCCCGGGACAGGGGGCCAGTGAGCAGTTCTTC.

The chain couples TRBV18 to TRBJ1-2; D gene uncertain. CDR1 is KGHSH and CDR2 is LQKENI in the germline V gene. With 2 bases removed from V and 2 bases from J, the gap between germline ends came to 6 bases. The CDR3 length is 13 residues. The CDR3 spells CASSPAGNYGYTF. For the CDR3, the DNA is TGTGCCAGCTCACCAGCGGGGAACTATGGCTACACCTTC. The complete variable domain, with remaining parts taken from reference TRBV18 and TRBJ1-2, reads NAGVMQNPRHLVRRRGQEARLRCSPMKGHSHVYWYRQLPEEGLKFMVYLQKENIIDESGMPKERFSAEFPKEGPSILRIQQVVRGDSAAYFCASSPAGNYGYTFGSGTRLTVV.

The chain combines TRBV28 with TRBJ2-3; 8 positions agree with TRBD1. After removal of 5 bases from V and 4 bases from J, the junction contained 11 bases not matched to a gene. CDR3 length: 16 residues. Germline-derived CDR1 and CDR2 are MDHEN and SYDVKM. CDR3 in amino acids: CASSEGVRGRADTQYF. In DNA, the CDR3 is TGTGCCAGCAGTGAGGGAGTCAGGGGGCGTGCAGATACGCAGTATTTT.

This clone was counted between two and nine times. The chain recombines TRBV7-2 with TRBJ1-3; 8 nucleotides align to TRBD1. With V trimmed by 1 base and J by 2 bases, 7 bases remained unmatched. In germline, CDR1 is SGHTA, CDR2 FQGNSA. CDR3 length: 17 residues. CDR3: CASSLGGQGIAGNTIYF. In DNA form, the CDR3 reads TGTGCCAGCAGCTTAGGTGGACAGGGAATCGCTGGAAACACCATATATTTT.

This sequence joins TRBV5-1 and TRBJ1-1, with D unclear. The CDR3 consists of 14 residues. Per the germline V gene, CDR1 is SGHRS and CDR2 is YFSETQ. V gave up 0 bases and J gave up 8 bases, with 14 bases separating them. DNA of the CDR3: TGCGCCAGCAGCTTGGGGGCACCCGCTAGCGAAGCTTTCTTT. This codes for CASSLGAPASEAFF.

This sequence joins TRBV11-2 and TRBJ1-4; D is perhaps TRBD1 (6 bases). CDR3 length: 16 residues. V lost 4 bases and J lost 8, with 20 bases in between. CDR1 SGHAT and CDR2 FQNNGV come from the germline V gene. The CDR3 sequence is CASSSVGGGMREKLFF. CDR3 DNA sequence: TGTGCCAGCAGCTCCGTAGGGGGGGGTATGCGGGAAAAACTGTTTTTT.

The chain's CDR3 is CASSLAGQAYSPLHF. The CDR3 bases are TGCGCCAGCAGCTTGGCCGGTCAGGCTTATTCACCCCTCCACTTT. The chain carries TRBV5-1 and TRBJ1-6, with D unclear. V shed 0 bases and J shed 8 bases, with 12 bases lying between them. Germline loops: CDR1 SGHRS, CDR2 YFSETQ. This CDR3 comprises 15 residues. Full variable domain (remainder filled in from reference TRBV5-1 and TRBJ1-6): KAGVTQTPRYLIKTRGQQVTLSCSPISGHRSVSWYQQTPGQGLQFLFEYFSETQRNKGNFPGRFSGRQFSNSRSEMNVSTLELGDSALYLCASSLAGQAYSPLHFGNGTRLTVT.

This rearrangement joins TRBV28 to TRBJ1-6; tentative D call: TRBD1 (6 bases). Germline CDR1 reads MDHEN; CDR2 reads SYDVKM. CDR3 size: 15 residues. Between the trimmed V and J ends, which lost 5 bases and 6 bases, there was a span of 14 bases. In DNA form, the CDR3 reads TGTGCCAGCAGTCTACCCGGACAGCCTAATTCACCCCTCCACTTT. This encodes CASSLPGQPNSPLHF.